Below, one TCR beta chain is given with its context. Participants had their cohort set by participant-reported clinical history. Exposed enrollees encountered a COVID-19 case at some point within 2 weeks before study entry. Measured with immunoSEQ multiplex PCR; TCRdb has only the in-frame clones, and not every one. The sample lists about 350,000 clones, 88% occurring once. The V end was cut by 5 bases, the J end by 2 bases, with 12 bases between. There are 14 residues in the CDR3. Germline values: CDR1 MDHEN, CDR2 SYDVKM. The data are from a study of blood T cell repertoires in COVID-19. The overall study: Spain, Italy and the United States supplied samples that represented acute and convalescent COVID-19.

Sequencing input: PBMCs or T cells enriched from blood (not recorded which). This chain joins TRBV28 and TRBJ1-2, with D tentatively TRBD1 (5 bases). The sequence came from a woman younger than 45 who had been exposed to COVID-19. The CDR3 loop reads CASSRTTANYGYTF. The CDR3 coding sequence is TGTGCCAGCAGTCGCACGACAGCGAACTATGGCTACACCTTC.